This TCR beta chain was retrieved from a study of T cells after yellow fever vaccination. Making TCR cDNA involved 5'RACE template switching, which added UMIs and a universal primer site. Via MiXCR, TCRdb re-called the 5' RACE reads, giving one row per CDR3 protein. The sample records some 200,000 distinct CDR3 sequences, 3% to 4% being singletons. This clonotype has ten or more counts. Its antigen is currently unknown. Study results and caveats: Re-detected after boosting: most primary clones, 96% of CD4 and 88% of CD8. Of the clonotypes, a small share occurred in both CD4 and CD8 compartments. When the response was secondary, it was weaker but reached its peak faster, day 5 versus 15.

The CDR3 has 13 residues. Germline lookup yields CDR1 MGHRA and CDR2 YSYEKL. V lost 0 bases to trimming and J lost 2 bases, with 3 bases between them. This clonotype originated in a man between 18 and 29 years old who received the YFV17D yellow fever vaccine. The sequencing used CD4+ T cells sorted from PBMCs, collected 10 days after the yellow fever booster vaccination. This chain connects TRBV4-1 to TRBJ2-3; no reliable D call. DNA of the CDR3: TGCGCCAGCAGCCAAGAATACACAGATACGCAGTATTTT. This gives the protein CASSQEYTDTQYF.